Here is one T cell receptor (beta chain) with its context. Antigen unknown. The germline V gene has CDR1 SGHDT and CDR2 YYEEEE. The CDR3 extends over 16 amino acids. The junction had 4 bases not matched to a gene; V was cut back by 1 base and J by 1 base. These data belong to a study of cytomegalovirus exposure and HLA in healthy donors. Points from the study as a whole: Among immune exposure information, only CMV serostatus was available.

PCR used 60 Vbeta primers and 13 Jbeta primers. Repertoires were generated with immunoSEQ multiplex PCR, while TCRdb's copy carries only in-frame clones and drops some. The sample consists of roughly 120,000 clones, 60% to 85% of them appearing once. The sample comprised PBMCs. The receptor's source is a woman in her twenties or thirties in good health and CMV-seronegative. The J gene is TRBJ2-5, the V gene TRBV5-6; 10 bases match TRBD2. CDR3 in amino acids: CASSLISGGVQETQYF. CDR3 bases: TGTGCCAGCAGCTTGATAAGCGGGGGGGTCCAAGAGACCCAGTACTTC.